This entry concerns a single TCR beta chain. Its antigen has not been determined. No much larger clone exists at a distance of one base, and base qualities are not known. TCRbeta CDR3 regions were amplified from genomic DNA by means of the immunoSEQ Assay, a bias-controlled multiplex PCR. On the study's bioinformatics: Nucleated cell counts per sample were estimated from amplification of reference gene primers within the assay. To quantify the absolute abundance of each unique TCRbeta CDR3 rearrangement, sequence reads were collapsed and filtered. For each sample, productive Simpson clonality was calculated as the square root of Simpson's diversity index over productive rearrangements. What TCRdb holds here is the immuneACCESS table cut down to in-frame rearrangements. Part of the clones is not present; checked against another copy, under half of the missing clones reflect an unresolved V gene, and the others are unexplained. From that table come the V and J calls and clone size; the DNA was used to work out D and trimming. This sample gives about 170,000 clones in total; more than 75% of them show up just once. Approximately 5% of the sample is taken by the ten largest.

This sample is part of a study of blood T cell repertoires in COVID-19 (dated by TCRdb to 2019 to 2021). Study-wide context: Samples covering the acute and convalescent phases of COVID-19 were provided by collaborators in the United States, Italy and Spain. The prospective study material was composed of cDNA or gDNA derived from T cells, B-cell-depleted T cells, or PBMCs. A de-identified subject ID, COVID-19 status, age in years and sex were almost always included in the sample metadata. The samples were drawn from the first 160 participants of the ongoing ImmuneRACE study and from 1,254 subjects provided by 6 global collaborators. Where available, HLA class I and class II types were obtained from metadata supplied by the sample provider rather than from assay-based typing. The repertoires were made available in a free public database intended to serve as a resource for research on the immune response to SARS-CoV-2. Deeply sampled blood TCRbeta repertoires from subjects exposed to, actively infected with, or recovered from COVID-19 were included in the dataset. Study-wide conclusions, independent of this receptor: Clinical and demographic metadata were provided uncurated, with the amount varying by source and participant.

At one collaborating source in Seattle, patients were enrolled during active infection and were followed longitudinally through the course of disease. Whole blood was collected in K2EDTA tubes by collaborating institutions according to the institutions' own protocols. For TCRbeta analysis, collaborator samples were shipped as frozen whole blood, as isolated PBMCs, or as DNA extracted from either sample type. As encoded in the germline V gene (reference sequence), CDR1 is SEHNR while CDR2 is FQNEAQ. V is trimmed back by 6 bases and J by 6 bases, and the junction contains 11 bases that no gene match accounts for. The CDR3 runs 15 amino acids, cysteine and phenylalanine included. Of all the DNA, just the CDR3 is kept, 45 bases in frame from base 1.

Sequenced material: peripheral blood. The sequence was collected from a man in his late teens or twenties with COVID-19, enrolled during active disease. The rearrangement joined TRBV7-9 to TRBJ2-7, and 10 junctional nucleotides match TRBD1. CDR3 loop: CASRPGPGQGTEQYF. The DNA is TGTGCCAGCAGACCGGGCCCGGGACAGGGGACCGAGCAGTACTTC.